The clone carrying this T cell receptor beta chain has only a few counts. What it binds is not known. TCRdb reprocessed the 5' RACE reads via MiXCR and lists one record per CDR3 protein. This table has under 50,000 distinct CDR3 sequences, 27% appearing once. The CDR3 is 19 residues long. Deletions cut 6 bases from V and 4 bases from J, with 27 bases between. The data originate from a study of T-cell memory formation after mild COVID-19. Study background: Each donor largely had its own TCR clusters. Findings and limits, study-wide: Pre-infection memory already had some responding clones, implying cross-reactive memory joined.

Material: PBMCs or a T cell subset sorted from them (not recorded which). The chain recombines TRBV12-3 or TRBV12-4 with TRBJ2-2, with D possibly TRBD1 on 5 matching bases. The receptor comes from a man aged 18-30 years who had mild COVID-19 (a few samples of this study predate the infection). Cell type and time point are not known. The CDR3 loop is CASSTPRAGYAVITGELFF. In DNA form, the CDR3 reads TGTGCCAGCAGCACGCCCAGGGCAGGGTATGCGGTCATCACCGGGGAGCTGTTTTTT.